This TCR beta chain was retrieved from a study of blood T cells in healthy people across ages. Study at large: Per two T cells, about one barcoded beta molecule was captured through template switching.

This clonotype was observed a handful of times. Primers used in a second PCR of about 7 to 12 cycles were a sample-barcoded 5' primer and a J-beta primer mix. Via MiXCR, TCRdb re-called the 5' RACE reads, giving one row per CDR3 protein. This table holds hundreds of thousands of distinct CDR3 sequences, around 48% found once. Germline-derived CDR1 and CDR2 are LGHNA and YSLEER. The CDR3 runs 16 residues. Trimming took 1 base from V and 8 from J, leaving 18 bases between them. The chain links TRBV4-3 to TRBJ2-1; a possible D gene is TRBD2 (5 bases). The material sequenced was blood. The sequence derives from a woman in her fifties or sixties in good health. DNA of the CDR3: TGCGCCAGCAGCCAAGTAGACGGGGTGGGTAAAGATGAGCAGTTCTTC. Translated, it gives CASSQVDGVGKDEQFF.